The 25 T cell receptor beta chains presented below share a single source sample, sequenced in a study of blood T cell repertoires in COVID-19. TCRdb's table, derived via immunoSEQ multiplex PCR, lists solely in-frame clones and lacks some. The repertoire holds about 340,000 clones, with about nine tenths as singletons. Input material: peripheral blood. Receptors originate from a woman between 45 and 65 years old with COVID-19, enrolled during active disease.

The chain joins TRBV7-3 to TRBJ2-3, with 7 bases matching TRBD1. CDR1 and CDR2 from the germline V gene are SGHTA and FQGTGA. The junction had 13 bases not matched to a gene; V was cut back by 5 bases and J by 2 bases. The CDR3 is 17 amino acids. The CDR3 sequence is CASSLLTGARDTDTQYF. The DNA of the CDR3 is TGTGCCAGCAGCCTATTAACAGGGGCGAGGGACACAGATACGCAGTATTTT.

This clone was detected once. The chain couples TRBV3-1 (or the pseudogene TRBV3-2) to TRBJ2-4; D remains ambiguous. The CDR3 sequence is 19 residues long. In germline, CDR1 is LGHDT, CDR2 YNNKEL (reference sequence). Trimming removed 0 bases from V and 0 bases from J, with 18 bases in between. The CDR3, as DNA: TGTGCCAGCAGCCAAGACGGTGGGCAGGCTAAGCTAGCCAAAAACATTCAGTACTTC. It codes for CASSQDGGQAKLAKNIQYF.

This clone was seen only once. This chain joins TRBV24-1 and TRBJ2-1; possibly TRBD1 for D (6 bases). Trimming removed 3 bases at V and 3 bases at J, with 14 bases between. Germline V gene sequence: CDR1 KGHDR, CDR2 SFDVKD. The CDR3 consists of 16 residues. CDR3 amino acids: CATSDEGTSHYNEQFF. The CDR3 bases are TGTGCCACCAGTGATGAAGGGACAAGCCACTACAATGAGCAGTTCTTC.

The chain has TRBV29-1 and TRBJ1-1, with D perhaps TRBD1 (6 bases). Trimming cost V 7 bases and J 1 base, with 16 bases left between them. Looked up from germline, CDR1 is SQVTM and CDR2 is ANQGSEA. CDR3 length equals 14 residues. CDR3 DNA sequence: TGCAGCGCCACACCGGGACACCAGAACACTGAAGCTTTCTTT. This translates into CSATPGHQNTEAFF.

This clone was counted between two and nine times. This CDR3 reads CASSPRTGGTDTQYF. CDR3 coding DNA: TGTGCCAGCAGCCCCCGGACAGGGGGCACAGATACGCAGTATTTT. This chain joins TRBV11-2 and TRBJ2-3; TRBD1 matches 9 bases. Germline trimming cut 5 bases from V and 1 base from J; bases unmatched to any gene: 4. This CDR3 has 15 amino acids. Germline CDR1 and CDR2: SGHAT and FQNNGV.

The chain combines TRBV7-9 with TRBJ2-5; a possible D gene is TRBD2 (6 bases). Looked up from germline, CDR1 is SEHNR and CDR2 is FQNEAQ (reference sequence). The CDR3 loop spans 16 amino acids. V lost 0 bases to trimming and J lost 2 bases, with 13 bases between them. In DNA, the CDR3 is TGTGCCAGCAGCTTAGCGGGCGGGATGAGGCAAGAGACCCAGTACTTC. Amino acid sequence: CASSLAGGMRQETQYF.

The J gene is TRBJ2-7, the V gene TRBV5-1; 7 bases match TRBD1. From germline, CDR1 is SGHRS and CDR2 YFSETQ. This CDR3 has 14 residues. The V gene end was trimmed by 4 bases and the J gene end by 3 bases; junction bases not matched to a gene: 7. CDR3 coding DNA: TGCGCCAGCAGCCCCTGGGACAGTCTCTACGAGCAGTACTTC. Its protein is CASSPWDSLYEQYF.

This chain joins TRBV6-6 and TRBJ2-4, with TRBD1 matching over 12 bases. J lost 2 bases, V lost 5 bases, and 7 bases had no gene match. The length of the CDR3 is 17 residues. Germline V gene lookup returns CDR1 MNHNY and CDR2 SVGAGI (reference sequence). The CDR3 is CASSLGQGAGSKNIQYF. CDR3 bases: TGTGCCAGCAGTCTGGGACAGGGGGCGGGTTCCAAAAACATTCAGTACTTC.

This chain uses TRBV4-1 with TRBJ1-2; 10 nucleotides match TRBD1. Trimming took 0 bases from V and 5 from J; bases not matched to a gene: 6. Germline CDR1 and CDR2: MGHRA and YSYEKL. This CDR3 has 16 amino acids. The CDR3 DNA reads as TGCGCCAGCAGCCAAGATGACCGGGACAGGGGATATGGCTACACCTTC. It translates to CASSQDDRDRGYGYTF.

This rearrangement joins TRBV11-3 to TRBJ1-1; D might be TRBD1 (5 bases). Germline CDR1 SGHNT, CDR2 YENEEA. The CDR3 has 16 residues. With 5 bases removed from V and 2 bases from J, the gap between germline ends came to 18 bases. The chain's CDR3 is CASSDGGLGINTEAFF. CDR3 DNA sequence: TGTGCCAGCAGCGACGGGGGACTAGGGATAAACACTGAAGCTTTCTTT.

V and J are TRBV6-5 and TRBJ1-4; 8 bases fit TRBD1. Germline CDR1 MNHEY, CDR2 SVGAGI. V shed 0 bases and J 8 bases; nucleotides not matched to a gene: 2. CDR3 length: 14 residues. Here the CDR3 reads CASSYSTGAEKLFF. Written as DNA, the CDR3 is TGTGCCAGCAGTTACTCGACAGGGGCCGAAAAACTGTTTTTT.

This clone was seen just once. The rearrangement uses TRBV5-1 and TRBJ2-7, with 8 bases aligning to TRBD1. CDR3 size: 16 residues. V shed 4 bases and J 5 bases; nucleotides not matched to a gene: 14. Germline CDR1 and CDR2: SGHRS and YFSETQ. CDR3: CASSTRNGQGGDEQYF. The CDR3 coding sequence is TGCGCCAGCAGCACCCGAAACGGACAGGGCGGGGACGAGCAGTACTTC.

This clone occurred once. V and J are TRBV11-3 and TRBJ2-7, with 8 bases fitting TRBD2. CDR3 size: 15 residues. V was pared by 5 bases and J by 0 bases, with 6 bases of the junction left unmatched. CDR1 SGHNT and CDR2 YENEEA come from the germline V gene. The CDR3 region is CASSRSGKSSYEQYF. The CDR3 nucleotides are TGTGCCAGCAGCCGTAGCGGGAAGAGCTCCTACGAGCAGTACTTC.

The genes are TRBV4-1 and TRBJ2-2; 16 bases are shared with TRBD2. The CDR3 has 19 amino acids. Germline CDR1 and CDR2: MGHRA and YSYEKL. V trimming: 3 bases; J trimming: 3 bases; junction bases outside the gene matches: 7. CDR3 nucleotide sequence: TGCGCCAGCAGCCAGGGACTAGCGGGAGGGATAGGGTACACCGGGGAGCTGTTTTTT. This sequence encodes CASSQGLAGGIGYTGELFF.

In its sample, this clone was seen once. The chain combines TRBV25-1 with TRBJ1-1, with TRBD1 as a possible D gene (6 bases). This CDR3 region has 15 residues. Trimming removed 3 bases from V and 0 bases from J, with 11 bases in between. CDR1 is MGHDK and CDR2 is SYGVNS in the germline V gene. CDR3 nucleotides: TGTGCCAGCAGTGACCCGGGACACTTGAACACTGAAGCTTTCTTT. Translation: CASSDPGHLNTEAFF.

The rearrangement uses TRBV27 and TRBJ2-6; D is perhaps TRBD1 (6 bases). Per the germline V gene, CDR1 is MNHEY and CDR2 is SMNVEV (reference sequence). V dropped 6 bases and J dropped 0 bases, with 15 bases sitting between them. The CDR3 is made up of 17 amino acids. The CDR3 DNA reads as TGTGCCAGCAGACGCACCGGGACATCCTCTGGGGCCAACGTCCTGACTTTC. Its protein product is CASRRTGTSSGANVLTF.

The gene calls are TRBV3-1 (or the pseudogene TRBV3-2) and TRBJ1-5; D is unresolved. This CDR3 is built from 14 residues. V was shortened by 3 bases and J by 0 bases, with 6 bases between the two germline ends. The germline V gene encodes CDR1 LGHDT and CDR2 YNNKEL (reference sequence). CDR3: CASSQGHSNQPQHF. Written as DNA, the CDR3 is TGTGCCAGCAGCCAGGGCCATAGCAATCAGCCCCAGCATTTT.

The chain carries TRBV25-1 and TRBJ2-1, with 10 bases lining up with TRBD1. The germline gives CDR1 MGHDK, CDR2 SYGVNS. The CDR3 extends over 16 amino acids. Germline trimming cut 2 bases from V and 7 bases from J; bases unmatched to any gene: 8. CDR3 in amino acids: CASSETRTGGNNEQFF. For the CDR3, the DNA is TGTGCCAGCAGTGAAACGCGGACAGGGGGTAATAATGAGCAGTTCTTC.

J is TRBJ2-5 and V is TRBV7-9; possible D gene TRBD2, 5 bases. Germline V gene sequence: CDR1 SEHNR, CDR2 FQNEAQ (reference sequence). Trimming shortened V by 3 bases and J by 5 bases, and 7 bases separated the two germline ends. This CDR3 is 12 amino acids long. The CDR3 DNA reads TGTGCCAGCAGCTTTGTAGCGGAGACCCAGTACTTC. This gives the protein CASSFVAETQYF.

This chain connects TRBV30 to TRBJ2-1; TRBD2 agrees at 15 bases. CDR3 size: 16 residues. J was trimmed by 0 bases and V by 7 bases; bases with no gene match: 4. Germline V gene sequence: CDR1 GTSNPN, CDR2 SVGIG (reference sequence). The CDR3 nucleotides read TGTGCCTTCCGGGGACTAGCGGGAGGCTCCTACAATGAGCAGTTCTTC. This codes for CAFRGLAGGSYNEQFF.

J is TRBJ2-3 and V is TRBV4-1; the match to TRBD2 covers 16 bases. The V gene's germline CDR1 is MGHRA and CDR2 YSYEKL. V dropped 1 base and J dropped 1; count of bases not matched to a gene: 14. The CDR3 extends over 22 amino acids. Written as DNA, the CDR3 is TGCGCCAGCAGCCAAGTTCCAGGGACTAGCGGGAGGGCCAGGAAGCGCACAGATACGCAGTATTTT. Translation: CASSQVPGTSGRARKRTDTQYF.

The V gene is TRBV4-1, the J gene TRBJ1-2; 8 bases are shared with TRBD1. Germline CDR1 is MGHRA and CDR2 is YSYEKL. This CDR3 is 16 amino acids long. V was clipped by 4 bases and J by 3 bases; unmatched bases: 10. The CDR3 spells CASSPGQGSLDYGYTF. As DNA, the CDR3 is TGCGCCAGCAGCCCCGGACAGGGATCGTTGGACTATGGCTACACCTTC.

This chain links TRBV29-1 with TRBJ2-3, with 7 bases lining up with TRBD1. The CDR3 covers 13 residues. Germline V gene lookup returns CDR1 SQVTM and CDR2 ANQGSEA. V gave up 7 bases and J gave up 2 bases; unmatched junction bases: 6. In DNA form, the CDR3 reads TGCAGCGCAGTAGACAGGGCCACAGATACGCAGTATTTT. It translates to CSAVDRATDTQYF.

The rearrangement uses TRBV24-1 and TRBJ1-2, with a tentative D call TRBD1 (6 bases). V gave up 6 bases and J gave up 5 bases, with 9 bases separating them. The CDR3 is made up of 12 amino acids. Germline V gives CDR1 KGHDR, CDR2 SFDVKD. CDR3: CATSSGEYGYTF. DNA for the CDR3: TGTGCCACCAGTTCAGGGGAGTATGGCTACACCTTC.

This clone was seen more than once but under ten times. V gene TRBV2 combines with J gene TRBJ1-1; the D gene is possibly TRBD1 (6 bases). Germline CDR1 is SNHLY and CDR2 is FYNNEI. The V end was cut by 4 bases, the J end by 2 bases, with 8 bases between. This CDR3 spans 13 amino acids. CDR3 amino acids: CASSGQANTEAFF. The CDR3 region has the DNA TGTGCCAGCAGTGGACAGGCAAACACTGAAGCTTTCTTT. The entire variable domain, with the rest obtained from reference TRBV2 and TRBJ1-1, is as follows: EPEVTQTPSHQVTQMGQEVILRCVPISNHLYFYWYRQILGQKVEFLVSFYNNEISEKSEIFDDQFSVERPDGSNFTLKIRSTKLEDSAMYFCASSGQANTEAFFGQGTRLTVV.